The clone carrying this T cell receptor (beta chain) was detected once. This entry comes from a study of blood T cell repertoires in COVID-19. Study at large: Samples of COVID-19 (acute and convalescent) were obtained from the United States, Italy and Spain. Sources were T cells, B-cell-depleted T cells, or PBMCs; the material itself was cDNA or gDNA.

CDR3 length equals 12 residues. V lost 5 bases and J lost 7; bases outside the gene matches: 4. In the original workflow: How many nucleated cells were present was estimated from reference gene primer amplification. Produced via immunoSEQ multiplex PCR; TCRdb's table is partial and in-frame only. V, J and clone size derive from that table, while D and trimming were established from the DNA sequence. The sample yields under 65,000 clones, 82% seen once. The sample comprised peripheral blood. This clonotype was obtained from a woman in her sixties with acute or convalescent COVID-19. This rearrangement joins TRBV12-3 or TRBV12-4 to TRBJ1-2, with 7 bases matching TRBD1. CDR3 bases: TGTGCCAGCAGTCCGGGACAGAGTGGCTACACCTTC. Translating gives CASSPGQSGYTF.